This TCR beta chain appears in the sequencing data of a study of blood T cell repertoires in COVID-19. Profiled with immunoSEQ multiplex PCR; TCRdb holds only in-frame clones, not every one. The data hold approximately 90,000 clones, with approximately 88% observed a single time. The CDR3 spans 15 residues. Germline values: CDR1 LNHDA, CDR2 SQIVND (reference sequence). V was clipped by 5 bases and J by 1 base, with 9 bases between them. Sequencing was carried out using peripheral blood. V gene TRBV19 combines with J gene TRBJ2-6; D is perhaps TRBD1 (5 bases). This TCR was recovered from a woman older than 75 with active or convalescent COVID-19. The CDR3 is CASSEQDSGANVLTF. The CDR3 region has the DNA TGTGCCAGTAGTGAACAGGATTCTGGGGCCAACGTCCTGACTTTC.